The 29 T cell receptor beta chains below come from one sample, sequenced in a study of blood T cell repertoires in COVID-19. TCRdb's copy holds only in-frame clones and misses some; the assay was immunoSEQ multiplex PCR. The sample has around 110,000 clones, about four fifths seen once. Sequenced material: PBMCs or T cells enriched from blood (not recorded which). Source of these receptors: a woman aged 30 to 39 who had recovered from COVID-19.

About this clone itself: The sample carries other DNA sequences with the same CDR3. The gene calls are TRBV10-2 and TRBJ1-5; D is uncertain. The CDR3 contains 14 residues. Trimming took 0 bases from V and 3 from J, leaving 6 bases between them. Germline V CDR1 and CDR2: WSHSY, SAAADI. CDR3 region: CASSESGLNQPQHF. The CDR3 nucleotides are TGCGCCAGCAGTGAGTCTGGCCTCAATCAGCCCCAGCATTTT.

Notes on this clone: Other DNA sequences in this sample translate to the same CDR3. The gene calls are TRBV7-2 and TRBJ2-2; the match to TRBD2 covers 8 bases. The CDR3 extends over 15 amino acids. Looked up from germline, CDR1 is SGHTA and CDR2 is FQGNSA. The junction had 3 bases not matched to a gene; V was cut back by 5 bases and J by 1 base. The CDR3 sequence: CASSPTSGNTGELFF. CDR3 in DNA: TGTGCCAGCAGCCCAACTAGCGGGAACACCGGGGAGCTGTTTTTT.

The J gene is TRBJ2-1, the V gene TRBV4-1; no clear D. CDR1 is MGHRA and CDR2 is YSYEKL in the germline V gene. The CDR3 extends over 15 amino acids. Trimming took off 8 bases at V and 7 bases at J, with 21 bases between the two ends. CDR3 coding DNA: TGCGCCAGCGCCTCCCCGTTGGTAGCTAGGAATGAGCAGTTCTTC. Amino acids: CASASPLVARNEQFF.

This sequence joins TRBV24-1 and TRBJ2-1, with D unclear. From germline, CDR1 is KGHDR and CDR2 SFDVKD. Trimming removed 2 bases from V and 4 bases from J, with 8 bases in between. The CDR3 contains 14 residues. CDR3 sequence: CATSDSGSYNEQFF. The CDR3 DNA follows: TGTGCCACCAGTGATTCCGGGTCGTACAATGAGCAGTTCTTC.

V and J are TRBV7-9 and TRBJ2-2; no definite D call. This CDR3 is built from 12 residues. CDR1 and CDR2 (germline): SEHNR, FQNEAQ (reference sequence). V lost 7 bases and J lost 4, with 7 bases in between. The CDR3 DNA is TGTGCCAGCACCGCCAGCACCGGGGAGCTGTTTTTT. Protein product: CASTASTGELFF.

The V gene is TRBV30, the J gene TRBJ1-3; no clear D. V lost 2 bases to trimming and J lost 0 bases, with 5 bases between them. Germline CDR1 reads GTSNPN; CDR2 reads SVGIG (reference sequence). The CDR3 spans 13 residues. Here the CDR3 DNA reads TGTGCCTGGAGTCGGGGCTCTGGAAACACCATATATTTT. Its protein product is CAWSRGSGNTIYF.

This sequence joins TRBV9 and TRBJ2-6; TRBD2 is a possible D gene (6 bases). V dropped 3 bases and J dropped 4 bases, with 17 bases sitting between them. The CDR3 spans 17 residues. CDR1 is SGDLS, CDR2 YYNGEE, per germline. The CDR3 reads CASSAANLGGGANVLTF. CDR3 nucleotide sequence: TGTGCCAGCAGCGCCGCTAACCTCGGGGGAGGGGCCAACGTCCTGACTTTC. The full variable domain, rest sourced from reference TRBV9 and TRBJ2-6, is DSGVTQTPKHLITATGQRVTLRCSPRSGDLSVYWYQQSLDQGLQFLIQYYNGEERAKGNILERFSAQQFPDLHSELNLSSLELGDSALYFCASSAANLGGGANVLTFGAGSRLTVL.

This clone was picked up one time. The chain carries TRBV6-5 and TRBJ2-1, with a weak D call TRBD2 (5 bases). The CDR3 spans 14 residues. Germline V gene sequence: CDR1 MNHEY, CDR2 SVGAGI. Trimming took 6 bases from V and 4 from J, leaving 13 bases between them. The CDR3 nucleotides read TGTGCCAGCAGCCCCGAGGGAGTGTACAATGAGCAGTTCTTC. Its protein product is CASSPEGVYNEQFF.

The V gene is TRBV11-2, the J gene TRBJ1-6; D gene ambiguous. This CDR3 has 15 amino acids. Trimming took 0 bases from V and 9 from J, leaving 12 bases between them. Germline values: CDR1 SGHAT, CDR2 FQNNGV. The CDR3 protein is CASSLEAGFSSPLHF. The DNA of the CDR3 is TGTGCCAGCAGCTTAGAGGCAGGTTTTTCTTCACCCCTCCACTTT.

The rearrangement links TRBV4-2 to TRBJ2-7, with 7 bases lining up with TRBD1. Looked up from germline, CDR1 is LGHNA and CDR2 is YNFKEQ. The CDR3 runs 16 residues. The V and J ends lost 0 bases and 2 bases, in that order; junction bases with no gene match: 7. The CDR3 nucleotides are TGTGCCAGCAGCCAAGATCAGGGGGTGAAACCCTACGAGCAGTACTTC. Translation: CASSQDQGVKPYEQYF.

The CDR3, as DNA: TGTGCCAGCAGCAGAGTACAGGAGCAAATTGAAGCTTTCTTT. This encodes CASSRVQEQIEAFF. The rearrangement links TRBV4-2 to TRBJ1-1, with D possibly being TRBD1 (5 bases). The length of the CDR3 is 14 residues. Germline lookup yields CDR1 LGHNA and CDR2 YNFKEQ. V lost 5 bases, J lost 7 bases, and 17 bases lay in between.

The rearrangement links TRBV28 to TRBJ2-5; 10 bases line up with TRBD2. There are 14 residues in the CDR3. The V and J ends lost 8 bases and 7 bases, in that order; junction bases with no gene match: 10. Germline V gene lookup returns CDR1 MDHEN and CDR2 SYDVKM. The CDR3 region is CASGGLAALGTQYF. For the CDR3, the DNA is TGTGCCAGCGGTGGACTAGCGGCACTCGGGACCCAGTACTTC.

The rearrangement joins TRBV7-9 to TRBJ1-4, with 10 bases fitting TRBD1. J lost 6 bases, V lost 1 base, and 2 bases had no gene match. The CDR3 runs 15 residues. Germline CDR1 and CDR2: SEHNR and FQNEAQ (reference sequence). CDR3 sequence: CASSLVGTGDEKLFF. In nucleotides, the CDR3 is TGTGCCAGCAGCTTAGTCGGGACAGGGGATGAAAAACTGTTTTTT.

The J gene is TRBJ2-5, the V gene TRBV12-3 or TRBV12-4, with 7 bases fitting TRBD2. This CDR3 comprises 13 residues. V dropped 6 bases and J dropped 4; count of bases not matched to a gene: 5. CDR3 protein: CASRTTSRETQYF. In nucleotides, the CDR3 is TGTGCCAGCAGAACGACTAGCAGAGAGACCCAGTACTTC.

This chain joins TRBV7-9 and TRBJ1-2, with TRBD1 identical over 9 bases. V lost 7 bases, J lost 5 bases, and 23 bases stayed unmatched. This CDR3 spans 19 amino acids. Per the germline V gene, CDR1 is SEHNR and CDR2 is FQNEAQ (reference sequence). As DNA, the CDR3 is TGTGCCAGCACCCCGTTGACCGGGACAGGGACTTTACTGTTGTATGGCTACACCTTC. As protein: CASTPLTGTGTLLLYGYTF.

This chain links TRBV5-5 with TRBJ1-5, with no clear D. The V gene's germline CDR1 is SGHKS and CDR2 YYEKEE (reference sequence). With 1 base removed from V and 4 bases from J, the gap between germline ends came to 15 bases. The CDR3 consists of 16 residues. CDR3 sequence (DNA): TGTGCCAGCAGCTTGCTCCCGCGGCAGTCGAATCAGCCCCAGCATTTT. It yields the protein CASSLLPRQSNQPQHF.

This sequence joins TRBV19 and TRBJ1-2; 9 positions agree with TRBD1. V lost 4 bases to trimming and J lost 0 bases; unmatched junction nucleotides: 12. The V gene's germline CDR1 is LNHDA and CDR2 SQIVND (reference sequence). The CDR3 contains 18 residues. The CDR3: CASSTPPGQGMTNYGYTF. The CDR3 region has the DNA TGTGCCAGTAGTACCCCCCCGGGACAGGGAATGACTAACTATGGCTACACCTTC. Variable domain in full (rest from reference TRBV19 and TRBJ1-2): DGGITQSPKYLFRKEGQNVTLSCEQNLNHDAMYWYRQDPGQGLRLIYYSQIVNDFQKGDIAEGYSVSREKKESFPLTVTSAQKNPTAFYLCASSTPPGQGMTNYGYTFGSGTRLTVV.

V and J are TRBV5-1 and TRBJ1-6; 7 bases are shared with TRBD1. Germline V lookup: CDR1 SGHRS, CDR2 YFSETQ. The CDR3 contains 17 residues. With V trimmed by 3 bases and J by 0 bases, 6 bases remained unmatched. The CDR3 region has the DNA TGCGCCAGCAGCTCTAGACAGGGTGCCTCCTATAATTCACCCCTCCACTTT. This sequence encodes CASSSRQGASYNSPLHF.

The chain carries TRBV30 and TRBJ2-1; 11 nucleotides line up with TRBD2. V was pared by 4 bases and J by 4 bases, with 12 bases of the junction left unmatched. This CDR3 is built from 17 residues. Germline V lookup: CDR1 GTSNPN, CDR2 SVGIG (reference sequence). The CDR3 region has the DNA TGTGCCTGGAATCCCTCTCTAGCGGGAGGCCCTTACAATGAGCAGTTCTTC. It codes for CAWNPSLAGGPYNEQFF.

This clone was found a few times. The chain carries TRBV3-1 (or the pseudogene TRBV3-2) and TRBJ2-7, with D possibly TRBD2 on 5 matching bases. Per germline, CDR1 LGHDT and CDR2 YNNKEL (reference sequence). V lost 4 bases and J 1 base, leaving 17 bases between the germline ends. CDR3 size: 16 residues. CDR3 nucleotides: TGTGCCAGCAGCCCTAAAAGGACTCCGCCTTCCTACGAGCAGTACTTC. As protein: CASSPKRTPPSYEQYF.

J is TRBJ2-6 and V is TRBV7-3; D not certain. The CDR3 has 15 amino acids. Trimming took off 2 bases at V and 2 bases at J, with 7 bases between the two ends. The germline gives CDR1 SGHTA, CDR2 FQGTGA. The CDR3 loop reads CASSLQVAGANVLTF. CDR3 coding DNA: TGTGCCAGCAGCTTACAGGTAGCTGGGGCCAACGTCCTGACTTTC.

V is TRBV11-3 and J is TRBJ1-2; D is ambiguous. This CDR3 has 15 residues. Per germline, CDR1 SGHNT and CDR2 YENEEA. V lost 2 bases and J lost 3, with 13 bases in between. The CDR3 region is CASSLFTESYYGYTF. The DNA of the CDR3 is TGTGCCAGCAGCTTATTCACAGAAAGTTACTATGGCTACACCTTC.

This chain links TRBV15 with TRBJ2-7, with TRBD2 matching 14 bases. This CDR3 contains 15 residues. Germline-derived CDR1 and CDR2 are LNHNV and YYDKDF (reference sequence). After removal of 0 bases from V and 11 bases from J, the junction contained 6 bases not matched to a gene. The CDR3 sequence is CATSRDPGTSGSKYF. CDR3 coding DNA: TGTGCCACCAGCAGAGACCCCGGGACTAGCGGGAGTAAGTACTTC. Complete variable domain (other parts from reference TRBV15 and TRBJ2-7): DAMVIQNPRYQVTQFGKPVTLSCSQTLNHNVMYWYQQKSSQAPKLLFHYYDKDFNNEADTPDNFQSRRPNTSFCFLDIRSPGLGDTAMYLCATSRDPGTSGSKYFGPGTRLTVT.

This clone was seen a few times. The rearrangement links TRBV24-1 to TRBJ2-1, with 7 bases matching TRBD1. Germline assignment: CDR1 KGHDR and CDR2 SFDVKD. The length of the CDR3 is 14 residues. V trimming: 7 bases; J trimming: 0 bases; junction bases outside the gene matches: 2. The CDR3 DNA is TGTGCCACCAGCCAGGGGGACTCCTACAATGAGCAGTTCTTC. Translation gives CATSQGDSYNEQFF.

The chain combines TRBV11-1 with TRBJ2-3, with a weak D call TRBD2 (5 bases). This CDR3 spans 13 amino acids. Germline-derived CDR1 and CDR2 are SGHAT and FQDESV (reference sequence). The ends were cut back, 5 bases at V and 6 bases at J, with 12 bases in the middle. The CDR3 DNA is TGTGCCAGCAGCGGTACTAGTAGGGATACGCAGTATTTT. Translating it yields CASSGTSRDTQYF.

The chain carries TRBV9 and TRBJ1-3; maybe TRBD1 (6 bases). The CDR3 consists of 15 residues. CDR1 and CDR2 (germline): SGDLS, YYNGEE. Deletions cut 4 bases from V and 4 bases from J, with 15 bases between. In nucleotides, the CDR3 is TGTGCCAGCAGCCCAACTCCTGGACAGGGAAACACCATATATTTT. Translating it yields CASSPTPGQGNTIYF.

This clone occurred a few times. The J gene is TRBJ2-7, the V gene TRBV7-2; D possibly corresponds to TRBD2 (5 bases). The CDR3 is 15 amino acids. Germline assignment: CDR1 SGHTA and CDR2 FQGNSA. V was shortened by 5 bases and J by 3 bases, with 17 bases between the two germline ends. The CDR3 spells CASSPTGVAGYEQYF. The CDR3 coding sequence is TGTGCCAGCAGCCCGACTGGCGTCGCGGGCTACGAGCAGTACTTC.

This chain links TRBV10-3 with TRBJ2-3, with a possible D match to TRBD2 (6 bases). The CDR3 totals 15 residues. V lost 0 bases to trimming and J lost 2 bases, with 9 bases between them. CDR1 is ENHRY, CDR2 SYGVKD, per germline. CDR3: CAISESSRDTDTQYF. The CDR3 DNA sequence: TGTGCCATCAGTGAGTCCTCGCGGGACACAGATACGCAGTATTTT.

A single count supports this clone. The CDR3 bases are TGCAGTGCTAGTCGAGGACTAGCGGTCTCCTACGAGCAGTACTTC. The encoded protein is CSASRGLAVSYEQYF. J is TRBJ2-7 and V is TRBV20-1, with 10 bases that match TRBD2. The CDR3 length is 15 residues. The germline V gene encodes CDR1 DFQATT and CDR2 SNEGSKA (reference sequence). Unmatched junction bases numbered 5, after V lost 3 bases and J lost 0 bases.